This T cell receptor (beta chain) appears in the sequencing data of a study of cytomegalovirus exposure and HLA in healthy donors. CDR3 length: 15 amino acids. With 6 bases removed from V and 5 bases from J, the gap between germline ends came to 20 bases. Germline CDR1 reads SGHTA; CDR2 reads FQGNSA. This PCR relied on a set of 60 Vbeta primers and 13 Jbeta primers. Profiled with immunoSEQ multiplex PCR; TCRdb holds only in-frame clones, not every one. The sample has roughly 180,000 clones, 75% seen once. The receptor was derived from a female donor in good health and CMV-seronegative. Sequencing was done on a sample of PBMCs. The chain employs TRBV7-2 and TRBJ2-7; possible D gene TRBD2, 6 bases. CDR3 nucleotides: TGTGCCAGCAGTTCCCGCACCTCCGGGAGCCACGAGCAGTACTTC. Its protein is CASSSRTSGSHEQYF. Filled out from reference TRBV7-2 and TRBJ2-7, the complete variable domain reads GAGVSQSPSNKVTEKGKDVELRCDPISGHTALYWYRQSLGQGLEFLIYFQGNSAPDKSGLPSDRFSAERTGGSVSTLTIQRTQQEDSAVYLCASSSRTSGSHEQYFGPGTRLTVT.